The 24 T cell receptor beta chains given below trace back to one sample, sequenced in a study of blood T cell repertoires in COVID-19. TCRdb keeps only in-frame clones here, not all; method: immunoSEQ multiplex PCR. The table includes roughly 190,000 clones, approximately 84% detected once. Specimen: PBMCs or T cells enriched from blood (not recorded which). The receptors derive from a woman aged 30 to 39 who had recovered from COVID-19.

CDR3 loop: CSARDSPGTEAFF. The CDR3 nucleotides read TGCAGCGCCCGGGACTCCCCGGGAACTGAAGCTTTCTTT. The chain is built from TRBV29-1 and TRBJ1-1, with D perhaps TRBD1 (5 bases). CDR3 size: 13 residues. Trimming took 7 bases from V and 5 from J, leaving 17 bases between them. Germline CDR1 and CDR2: SQVTM and ANQGSEA.

The gene calls are TRBV7-9 and TRBJ2-7, with 8 bases matching TRBD1. Germline CDR1 reads SEHNR; CDR2 reads FQNEAQ (reference sequence). The junction had 7 bases not matched to a gene; V was cut back by 4 bases and J by 5 bases. This CDR3 comprises 14 residues. The CDR3 coding sequence is TGTGCCAGCAGCTCCGGACAGGGTGTCGACGAGCAGTACTTC. As protein: CASSSGQGVDEQYF. Full variable domain (missing parts from reference TRBV7-9 and TRBJ2-7): DTGVSQNPRHKITKRGQNVTFRCDPISEHNRLYWYRQTLGQGPEFLTYFQNEAQLEKSRLLSDRFSAERPKGSFSTLEIQRTEQGDSAMYLCASSSGQGVDEQYFGPGTRLTVT.

The genes are TRBV9 and TRBJ2-7; 12 nucleotides match TRBD1. The germline V gene encodes CDR1 SGDLS and CDR2 YYNGEE. V lost 0 bases, J lost 7 bases, and 5 bases stayed unmatched. CDR3 size: 15 residues. The CDR3 nucleotides read TGTGCCAGCAGCGTAGGGGGACAGGGGGCGTCGGAGCAGTACTTC. Residues: CASSVGGQGASEQYF.

This chain links TRBV15 with TRBJ2-3; possibly TRBD2 for D (7 bases). V was pared by 0 bases and J by 6 bases, with 13 bases between. This CDR3 is built from 15 residues. CDR1 and CDR2 from the germline V gene are LNHNV and YYDKDF (reference sequence). This CDR3 is CATSREGGPGDTQYF. The CDR3 DNA sequence: TGTGCCACCAGCAGAGAGGGGGGGCCGGGGGATACGCAGTATTTT.

The J gene is TRBJ2-7, the V gene TRBV28; 7 bases map to TRBD1. From germline, CDR1 is MDHEN and CDR2 SYDVKM. Trimming took 5 bases from V and 4 from J; bases not matched to a gene: 2. CDR3 length equals 12 residues. The CDR3 sequence is CASSLQGYEQYF. CDR3 coding DNA: TGTGCCAGCAGTCTACAGGGGTACGAGCAGTACTTC.

The chain employs TRBV29-1 and TRBJ1-1, with TRBD1 matching over 8 bases. CDR1 and CDR2 from the germline V gene are SQVTM and ANQGSEA. This CDR3 has 12 amino acids. Losses at the gene ends were 6 bases for V and 5 bases for J; bases not matched to a gene: 5. The CDR3 DNA reads TGCAGCGTCGGGACAGGTCTGACTGAAGCTTTCTTT. Its translation is CSVGTGLTEAFF.

The chain joins TRBV24-1 to TRBJ2-1; D perhaps matches TRBD2 (6 bases). This CDR3 is 18 amino acids long. V was pared by 4 bases and J by 2 bases, with 20 bases between. CDR1 KGHDR and CDR2 SFDVKD come from the germline V gene. The DNA of the CDR3 is TGTGCCACCAGTGACCAGAGGGCCGGGACTCCTGCCTACAATGAGCAGTTCTTC. This sequence encodes CATSDQRAGTPAYNEQFF.

The V gene is TRBV5-1, the J gene TRBJ1-1; D unresolved. V dropped 1 base and J dropped 5 bases, with 12 bases sitting between them. The CDR3 length is 14 residues. The germline gives CDR1 SGHRS, CDR2 YFSETQ. The CDR3 coding sequence is TGCGCCAGCAGCTTGAGCACTTCAAAAACTGAAGCTTTCTTT. It codes for CASSLSTSKTEAFF. Variable domain in full (rest from reference TRBV5-1 and TRBJ1-1): KAGVTQTPRYLIKTRGQQVTLSCSPISGHRSVSWYQQTPGQGLQFLFEYFSETQRNKGNFPGRFSGRQFSNSRSEMNVSTLELGDSALYLCASSLSTSKTEAFFGQGTRLTVV.

The chain employs TRBV27 and TRBJ2-7, with D possibly being TRBD1 (5 bases). Germline CDR1 reads MNHEY; CDR2 reads SMNVEV (reference sequence). The V gene lost 5 bases and the J gene lost 4 bases, with 9 bases spanning the gap. This CDR3 contains 12 residues. CDR3 DNA: TGTGCCAGCAGTCACACAGGATACGAGCAGTACTTC. Its protein is CASSHTGYEQYF.

The sample holds one count of this clone. This chain links TRBV10-1 with TRBJ1-5; D not certain. The CDR3 runs 17 residues. V lost 1 base and J 1 base, leaving 14 bases between the germline ends. CDR1 and CDR2 from the germline V gene are WNHNN and SYGVQD (reference sequence). CDR3 sequence: CASSEFPPGASNQPQHF. The CDR3, as DNA: TGCGCCAGCAGTGAGTTCCCCCCGGGAGCGAGCAATCAGCCCCAGCATTTT.

This clone was detected a few times. V and J are TRBV10-3 and TRBJ2-4; D uncertain. V dropped 4 bases and J dropped 0 bases, with 13 bases sitting between them. The CDR3 totals 16 residues. Germline V gene data show CDR1 as ENHRY and CDR2 as SYGVKD. In DNA form, the CDR3 reads TGTGCCATCAGTGCCCTGGCGGAGCTAGCCAAAAACATTCAGTACTTC. Protein: CAISALAELAKNIQYF.

The chain couples TRBV3-1 (or the pseudogene TRBV3-2) to TRBJ2-3, with 8 nucleotides matching TRBD2. CDR1 and CDR2 (germline): LGHDT, YNNKEL (reference sequence). This CDR3 is built from 15 residues. The junction had 5 bases not matched to a gene; V was cut back by 4 bases and J by 2 bases. The CDR3 is CASSPRAGATDTQYF. The CDR3 coding sequence is TGTGCCAGCAGCCCTCGAGCGGGGGCCACAGATACGCAGTATTTT.

The chain uses TRBV28 and TRBJ2-3, with 13 bases lining up with TRBD2. Germline assignment: CDR1 MDHEN and CDR2 SYDVKM. The CDR3 covers 18 residues. The V gene end was trimmed by 2 bases and the J gene end by 0 bases; junction bases not matched to a gene: 5. The CDR3 reads CASSLTGTSGASTDTQYF. The CDR3 coding sequence is TGTGCCAGCAGTTTAACCGGGACTAGCGGGGCTAGCACAGATACGCAGTATTTT.

The genes are TRBV28 and TRBJ2-7; 12 bases map to TRBD1. Germline loops: CDR1 MDHEN, CDR2 SYDVKM. The CDR3 covers 14 residues. Trimming cost V 6 bases and J 3 bases; bases outside gene matches: 3. The CDR3 sequence: CASRGTGGIYEQYF. The CDR3 DNA follows: TGTGCCAGCAGGGGGACAGGGGGCATCTACGAGCAGTACTTC. Supplemented by reference TRBV28 and TRBJ2-7, the full variable domain reads DVKVTQSSRYLVKRTGEKVFLECVQDMDHENMFWYRQDPGLGLRLIYFSYDVKMKEKGDIPEGYSVSREKKERFSLILESASTNQTSMYLCASRGTGGIYEQYFGPGTRLTVT.

The chain uses TRBV5-6 and TRBJ1-1, with TRBD1 matching 8 bases. The CDR3 has 12 amino acids. Unmatched junction bases numbered 4, after V lost 4 bases and J lost 8 bases. Germline V gene sequence: CDR1 SGHDT, CDR2 YYEEEE. CDR3 DNA: TGTGCCAGCAGCAATGGACAGGGCGAAGCTTTCTTT. It is translated as CASSNGQGEAFF.

The CDR3 nucleotides are TGCGCCAGCAGCCCACTCATGAACACTGAAGCTTTCTTT. Its translation is CASSPLMNTEAFF. The rearrangement joins TRBV5-1 to TRBJ1-1, with D hard to call. The CDR3 length is 13 residues. With 4 bases removed from V and 0 bases from J, the gap between germline ends came to 7 bases. Germline CDR1 reads SGHRS; CDR2 reads YFSETQ.

The V gene is TRBV7-9, the J gene TRBJ1-5; D unclear. V was pared by 2 bases and J by 5 bases, with 7 bases between. The CDR3 totals 13 residues. CDR1 and CDR2 from the germline V gene are SEHNR and FQNEAQ (reference sequence). The CDR3 bases are TGTGCCAGCAGCTTAATCGGGGATCAGCCCCAGCATTTT. Residues: CASSLIGDQPQHF.

The gene calls are TRBV10-3 and TRBJ2-7; perhaps TRBD1 as D (5 bases). CDR3 length: 12 residues. The ends were cut back, 10 bases at V and 2 bases at J, with 12 bases in the middle. The germline V gene encodes CDR1 ENHRY and CDR2 SYGVKD. The CDR3 DNA is TGTGCCACCCTTGGCAGGGCCTACGAGCAGTACGTC. Protein product: CATLGRAYEQYV.

The V and J genes are TRBV7-9 and TRBJ1-2; D is uncertain. Germline values: CDR1 SEHNR, CDR2 FQNEAQ (reference sequence). The CDR3 is 14 residues long. The ends were cut back, 2 bases at V and 8 bases at J, with 15 bases in the middle. CDR3: CASSLISEAQGYTF. The CDR3 DNA reads as TGTGCCAGCAGCTTAATTTCTGAGGCTCAAGGCTACACCTTC.

The chain recombines TRBV25-1 with TRBJ1-2; TRBD1 might be the D (5 bases). CDR3 length equals 13 residues. V lost 3 bases and J 4 bases, leaving 9 bases between the germline ends. The germline CDR1 and CDR2 sequences are MGHDK and SYGVNS. The DNA of the CDR3 is TGTGCCAGCAGTGAGTGGGGGGGCTATGGCTACACCTTC. Translated: CASSEWGGYGYTF.

The rearrangement joins TRBV7-2 to TRBJ2-5; a weak D match, TRBD2 (6 bases). Germline V gene lookup returns CDR1 SGHTA and CDR2 FQGNSA. This CDR3 spans 15 amino acids. The V and J ends lost 5 bases and 4 bases respectively, with 17 bases between them. CDR3 sequence: CASSKIDRGGETQYF. The CDR3 coding sequence is TGTGCCAGCAGCAAAATAGATAGGGGAGGAGAGACCCAGTACTTC.

This chain uses TRBV19 with TRBJ2-2, with a weak D call TRBD2 (5 bases). Germline-derived CDR1 and CDR2 are LNHDA and SQIVND (reference sequence). Trimming removed 2 bases at V and 5 bases at J, with 12 bases between. The CDR3 totals 15 residues. CDR3 region: CASSISSPGTGELFF. The CDR3 DNA follows: TGTGCCAGTAGTATATCGTCTCCGGGGACCGGGGAGCTGTTTTTT.

V and J are TRBV29-1 and TRBJ2-7; 7 nucleotides match TRBD1. CDR1 and CDR2 from the germline V gene are SQVTM and ANQGSEA. The V segment lost 1 base and the J segment 6 bases; nucleotides outside the gene matches: 6. The CDR3 covers 13 residues. DNA of the CDR3: TGCAGCGTTGAAGCTTATACAGGGGCCGAGCAGTACTTC. Protein: CSVEAYTGAEQYF.

The chain couples TRBV7-2 to TRBJ2-3, with TRBD2 matching 13 bases. Looked up from germline, CDR1 is SGHTA and CDR2 is FQGNSA. The trim removed 4 bases at V and 0 bases at J, leaving 10 bases unmatched. The CDR3 sequence is 19 residues long. The CDR3 region has the DNA TGTGCCAGCAGCTCTAGCAGGACTAGCGGGAGATCAAGCACAGATACGCAGTATTTT. It encodes CASSSSRTSGRSSTDTQYF.